This T cell receptor beta chain was observed in a study of vaccination effects on CD4 cells after COVID-19. Overall study results and limits: Within healthy vaccinees, only 1 of 255 vaccine-induced clones displayed cross-reactivity with common cold coronaviruses. After vaccination, at late timepoints, clones induced by infection and by vaccine contracted markedly.

Under the ViraFEST assay, PBMC were stimulated with viral peptide pools so that antigen-specific CD4+ T cells expanded. Sequencing was performed afterwards. Scientists isolated CD4+ T cells after an approximately 10-day culture period ended. Culturing of 1.5 million to 2.5 million PBMC per well took place with about 10 IU/ml IL-2 and about 9.3 ug/ml peptides. Half of the medium was exchanged for IL-2 medium on both days 3 and 7. Germline CDR1 is SGDLS and CDR2 is YYNGEE. This CDR3 region has 15 residues. With 3 bases removed from V and 6 bases from J, the gap between germline ends came to 15 bases. Worth noting for this clone: Antigen: not known.

Clones were read by immunoSEQ multiplex PCR, and TCRdb kept only the in-frame ones, dropping some. The sample holds approximately 82,000 clones, around 74% seen once. This chain connects TRBV9 to TRBJ2-2; possibly TRBD1 or TRBD2 for D (5 bases each). The sequences come from CD4+ T cells from PBMCs cultured with HCoV-229E spike peptides, collected before COVID-19 vaccination. The TCR originated in a human donor who received a COVID-19 vaccine. The CDR3 is CASSGRDLPAGELFF. The DNA of the CDR3 is TGTGCCAGCAGCGGCCGGGACCTGCCCGCCGGGGAGCTGTTTTTT.